The 29 T cell receptor beta chains listed next were all sequenced from one sample in a study of CD8 T cells in ankylosing spondylitis. Study-wide points: What appeared characteristic of ankylosing spondylitis blood was a TCR beta motif of several highly homologous variants.

TCRdb processed the 5' RACE reads anew with MiXCR; each CDR3 protein has one entry. This table has some 840,000 distinct CDR3 sequences, about 11% appearing once. These receptors' targets are unknown. Input material: blood, either unsorted or a sorted T cell fraction (not recorded which). These TCRs come from a male donor with ankylosing spondylitis.

This sequence joins TRBV6-5 and TRBJ2-1; 10 bases are a match to TRBD1. From germline, CDR1 is MNHEY and CDR2 SVGAGI. The CDR3 extends over 16 amino acids. Trimming took 0 bases from V and 10 from J; bases not matched to a gene: 9. The CDR3 loop is CASSYSRGTGDQEQFF. The CDR3 DNA sequence: TGTGCCAGCAGTTACTCGAGAGGGACAGGGGACCAAGAGCAGTTCTTC.

This clonotype was picked up many times. In DNA form, the CDR3 reads TGTGCCAGCAGCTTAGGGCCGAGCTCCTACAATGAGCAGTTCTTC. Translated: CASSLGPSSYNEQFF. This rearrangement joins TRBV7-2 to TRBJ2-1, with no clear D. The germline CDR1 and CDR2 sequences are SGHTA and FQGNSA. The CDR3 is 15 amino acids. V was shortened by 1 base and J by 0 bases, with 7 bases between the two germline ends.

This clonotype was counted many times. The chain is built from TRBV27 and TRBJ2-7, with 11 bases aligning to TRBD2. V lost 4 bases to trimming and J lost 3 bases; unmatched junction nucleotides: 5. The CDR3 is 15 residues long. Germline V lookup: CDR1 MNHEY, CDR2 SMNVEV (reference sequence). The CDR3: CASSSLAGAGYEQYF. The DNA for the CDR3 is TGTGCCAGCAGTTCACTAGCGGGAGCGGGCTACGAGCAGTACTTC.

V is TRBV11-2 and J is TRBJ2-1; perhaps TRBD1 as D (6 bases). The germline V gene has CDR1 SGHAT and CDR2 FQNNGV. This CDR3 has 16 residues. Trimming cost V 5 bases and J 9 bases, with 23 bases left between them. The CDR3 sequence: CASSLIRGRGRREQFF. CDR3 coding DNA: TGTGCCAGCAGCCTCATTAGGGGCAGGGGAAGGCGTGAGCAGTTCTTC.

The chain couples TRBV20-1 to TRBJ1-1, with 7 bases lining up with TRBD1. Losses at the gene ends were 6 bases for V and 4 bases for J; bases not matched to a gene: 2. The CDR3 loop spans 11 amino acids. CDR1 is DFQATT and CDR2 is SNEGSKA in the germline V gene (reference sequence). The CDR3 coding sequence is TGCAGTGCAGAGGGGGCCACTGAAGCTTTCTTT. Translation gives CSAEGATEAFF.

This clonotype was seen a handful of times. The V gene is TRBV5-1, the J gene TRBJ2-3, with 13 bases lining up with TRBD2. This CDR3 contains 15 residues. The germline V gene encodes CDR1 SGHRS and CDR2 YFSETQ. The V segment lost 4 bases and the J segment 5 bases; nucleotides outside the gene matches: 4. Here the CDR3 reads CASSTGTSGVDTQYF. DNA of the CDR3: TGCGCCAGCAGCACCGGGACTAGCGGGGTAGATACGCAGTATTTT. Filled out from reference TRBV5-1 and TRBJ2-3, the complete variable domain reads KAGVTQTPRYLIKTRGQQVTLSCSPISGHRSVSWYQQTPGQGLQFLFEYFSETQRNKGNFPGRFSGRQFSNSRSEMNVSTLELGDSALYLCASSTGTSGVDTQYFGPGTRLTVL.

The table lists this clonotype with many counts. The CDR3 loop is CSVAGRSGNTIYF. The CDR3 DNA reads TGCAGCGTTGCGGGGCGCTCTGGAAACACCATATATTTT. The rearrangement links TRBV29-1 to TRBJ1-3; D might be TRBD1 (5 bases). Germline loops: CDR1 SQVTM, CDR2 ANQGSEA. The CDR3 length is 13 residues. V dropped 4 bases and J dropped 0 bases, with 7 bases sitting between them.

This clonotype showed up just a few times. CDR3 loop: CSAARLGGEAFF. CDR3 DNA sequence: TGCAGTGCTGCCCGACTTGGGGGGGAAGCTTTCTTT. The chain combines TRBV20-1 with TRBJ1-1, with D possibly matching TRBD1 (5 bases). CDR3 length: 12 amino acids. Trimming took 5 bases from V and 8 from J, leaving 15 bases between them. Germline V gene data show CDR1 as DFQATT and CDR2 as SNEGSKA (reference sequence).

This clonotype has a count of ten or more. The chain uses TRBV5-1 and TRBJ2-3; 10 nucleotides match TRBD1. After removal of 4 bases from V and 3 bases from J, the junction contained 2 bases not matched to a gene. Per germline, CDR1 SGHRS and CDR2 YFSETQ. There are 14 residues in the CDR3. This CDR3 is CASSTGQGTDTQYF. The CDR3 DNA follows: TGCGCCAGCAGCACGGGACAGGGGACAGATACGCAGTATTTT.

This clonotype was found a few times. The chain has TRBV5-1 and TRBJ1-1; TRBD1 agrees at 7 bases. The CDR3 is made up of 15 amino acids. CDR1 is SGHRS and CDR2 is YFSETQ in the germline V gene. V was pared by 2 bases and J by 4 bases, with 8 bases of the junction left unmatched. The CDR3 region has the DNA TGCGCCAGCAGCTTAAACCTACAGGGGACCACTGAAGCTTTCTTT. Its protein product is CASSLNLQGTTEAFF.

This clonotype was counted a single time. The rearrangement joins TRBV2 to TRBJ2-2; D is uncertain. V was cut by 5 bases and J by 6 bases, with 10 bases left in between. From germline, CDR1 is SNHLY and CDR2 FYNNEI. The CDR3 loop spans 13 amino acids. The CDR3 reads CASSSTVSGELFF. For the CDR3, the DNA is TGTGCCAGCAGTTCAACAGTTTCCGGGGAGCTGTTTTTT.

The genes are TRBV25-1 and TRBJ1-6; no clear D gene. Germline CDR1 is MGHDK and CDR2 is SYGVNS. This CDR3 spans 13 amino acids. The V gene lost 5 bases and the J gene lost 6 bases, with 8 bases spanning the gap. The CDR3 sequence is CASSRQVNSPLHF. For the CDR3, the DNA is TGTGCCAGCAGTCGTCAGGTTAATTCACCCCTCCACTTT.

This clonotype was seen at least ten times. The CDR3 is CSASFQYGASGRDNEQFF. The CDR3 DNA sequence: TGCAGTGCTAGTTTCCAATACGGGGCTAGCGGGAGGGACAATGAGCAGTTCTTC. J is TRBJ2-1 and V is TRBV20-1; 12 bases agree with TRBD2. V lost 3 bases and J lost 5; bases outside the gene matches: 14. The CDR3 loop spans 18 amino acids. The germline CDR1 and CDR2 sequences are DFQATT and SNEGSKA (reference sequence).

This clonotype was recorded a few times. The chain links TRBV7-6 to TRBJ2-2, with 8 bases lining up with TRBD2. CDR1 and CDR2 from the germline V gene are SGHVS and FNYEAQ. J gave up 6 bases and V 5 bases, and 11 bases lay outside the gene matches. This CDR3 has 16 residues. This chain's CDR3 is CASSPRGTRGSGELFF. Here the CDR3 DNA reads TGTGCCAGCAGCCCAAGAGGGACTAGGGGTTCCGGGGAGCTGTTTTTT.

This clonotype appeared many times. The rearrangement links TRBV29-1 to TRBJ1-1; D unresolved. V was pared by 7 bases and J by 12 bases, with 18 bases between. CDR1 is SQVTM, CDR2 ANQGSEA, per germline. The CDR3 has 11 amino acids. DNA for the CDR3: TGCAGCGGGGAGCAAGGCCTAAAGACTTTCTTT. This gives the protein CSGEQGLKTFF.

This clonotype appeared a few times. The chain employs TRBV5-1 and TRBJ2-2; 9 positions match TRBD1. Per the germline V gene, CDR1 is SGHRS and CDR2 is YFSETQ. After removal of 4 bases from V and 10 bases from J, the junction contained 5 bases not matched to a gene. This CDR3 has 13 amino acids. The CDR3 coding sequence is TGCGCCAGCAGCAAGGGACAGGGAGCGGAGCTGTTTTTT. Translating gives CASSKGQGAELFF.

A few counts support this clonotype. The chain is built from TRBV4-3 and TRBJ2-3; weak D call: TRBD2 (5 bases). The germline V gene has CDR1 LGHNA and CDR2 YSLEER. V lost 2 bases, J lost 0 bases, and 9 bases lay in between. This CDR3 region has 15 residues. In nucleotides, the CDR3 is TGCGCCAGCAGCCAACTTAGCGTTAGCACAGATACGCAGTATTTT. This translates into CASSQLSVSTDTQYF.

This clonotype was detected only a few times. The V gene is TRBV28, the J gene TRBJ2-5; D gene ambiguous. The ends were cut back, 5 bases at V and 6 bases at J, with 16 bases in the middle. CDR1 MDHEN and CDR2 SYDVKM come from the germline V gene. CDR3 length: 14 amino acids. The CDR3 DNA sequence: TGTGCCAGCAGTAGAAGACTCTCTGGGAAGACCCAGTACTTC. Amino acid sequence: CASSRRLSGKTQYF.

The rearrangement uses TRBV18 and TRBJ2-5; D is tentatively TRBD1 or TRBD2 (5 bases each). The CDR3 spans 16 residues. The V end was cut by 5 bases, the J end by 2 bases, with 18 bases between. From germline, CDR1 is KGHSH and CDR2 LQKENI. In DNA, the CDR3 is TGTGCCAGCTCATCGCCGGTAGGGACCCTTCAAGAGACCCAGTACTTC. Translation gives CASSSPVGTLQETQYF.

This clonotype appeared many times. V is TRBV4-1 and J is TRBJ2-7, with D possibly TRBD2 on 7 matching bases. This CDR3 has 20 residues. Trimming left V 1 base short and J 3 bases short, with 28 bases between. Germline V gene sequence: CDR1 MGHRA, CDR2 YSYEKL. Here the CDR3 DNA reads TGCGCCAGCAGCCAAGCTGGGAACAGCCCGAAGGGGGACTATGACTACGAGCAGTACTTC. Its protein product is CASSQAGNSPKGDYDYEQYF.

This sequence joins TRBV25-1 and TRBJ2-3; 11 bases agree with TRBD1. CDR1 and CDR2 (germline): MGHDK, SYGVNS. This CDR3 has 15 residues. Trimming removed 9 bases from V and 2 bases from J; junction bases left unmatched: 7. CDR3 sequence (DNA): TGTGCCAGTTCGGACAGGGGGCTTTTCACAGATACGCAGTATTTT. Translated: CASSDRGLFTDTQYF.

This clonotype was seen repeatedly, ten times or more. J is TRBJ2-7 and V is TRBV20-1; D unresolved. The V gene's germline CDR1 is DFQATT and CDR2 SNEGSKA (reference sequence). CDR3 length: 12 residues. Trimming removed 5 bases at V and 5 bases at J, with 13 bases between. CDR3 bases: TGCAGTGCTGCCCCCCAGCTCCACGAGCAGTACTTC. This sequence encodes CSAAPQLHEQYF.

This clonotype was detected a few times. The chain couples TRBV5-1 to TRBJ1-3, with D perhaps TRBD1 (5 bases). Trimming shortened V by 0 bases and J by 3 bases, and 10 bases separated the two germline ends. Germline CDR1 reads SGHRS; CDR2 reads YFSETQ. The CDR3 spans 15 residues. The CDR3 DNA reads TGCGCCAGCAGCTTGGGTACTGACAGTGGAAACACCATATATTTT. Encoded protein: CASSLGTDSGNTIYF. The variable domain in full, with the rest retrieved from reference TRBV5-1 and TRBJ1-3, is KAGVTQTPRYLIKTRGQQVTLSCSPISGHRSVSWYQQTPGQGLQFLFEYFSETQRNKGNFPGRFSGRQFSNSRSEMNVSTLELGDSALYLCASSLGTDSGNTIYFGEGSWLTVV.

In DNA form, the CDR3 reads TGCGCCAGCAGGCCAGCTCGGGGCAATCAGCCCCAGCATTTT. This translates into CASRPARGNQPQHF. V usage is TRBV4-1 and J usage is TRBJ1-5; D not certain. Trimming pared 6 bases from V and 2 bases from J, leaving 11 bases between. CDR1 and CDR2 from the germline V gene are MGHRA and YSYEKL. CDR3 length equals 14 residues.

The sample holds a few counts of this clonotype. The junction and the germline gene differ at one end; a read error may be behind it. This chain connects TRBV20-1 to TRBJ2-1; 13 nucleotides align to TRBD2. CDR3 length equals 16 residues. Germline V gene data show CDR1 as DFQATT and CDR2 as SNEGSKA (reference sequence). CDR3 in amino acids: CCARGGTSGKYNEQFF. The CDR3 DNA is TGCTGTGCTAGGGGTGGGACTAGCGGGAAATACAATGAGCAGTTCTTC.

This clonotype appeared a single time. The CDR3 spells CARSLGVQTGELFF. In nucleotides, the CDR3 is TGTGCCAGGAGCCTTGGGGTCCAGACCGGGGAGCTGTTTTTT. This chain connects TRBV5-5 to TRBJ2-2; D is unresolved. The V and J ends lost 8 bases and 5 bases respectively, with 16 bases between them. Germline V gene sequence: CDR1 SGHKS, CDR2 YYEKEE (reference sequence). This CDR3 is built from 14 residues.

The chain employs TRBV4-3 and TRBJ2-3, with 12 bases that match TRBD2. Germline V gives CDR1 LGHNA, CDR2 YSLEER. V dropped 3 bases and J dropped 5; count of bases not matched to a gene: 9. The CDR3 length is 17 residues. This CDR3 is CASSHRPRLAGEDTQYF. The CDR3 DNA reads TGCGCCAGCAGCCACCGACCTCGACTAGCGGGAGAAGATACGCAGTATTTT.

This clonotype has at least ten counts. The rearrangement uses TRBV20-1 and TRBJ2-7; 10 nucleotides match TRBD1. In germline, CDR1 is DFQATT, CDR2 SNEGSKA (reference sequence). The CDR3 extends over 15 amino acids. J was trimmed by 5 bases and V by 6 bases; bases with no gene match: 13. The CDR3 nucleotides read TGCAGTGCGTATACCGCCGGGACAGGGGTCGACGAGCAGTACTTC. Translating gives CSAYTAGTGVDEQYF.

The J gene is TRBJ1-6, the V gene TRBV7-2, with 10 nucleotides matching TRBD1. Germline trimming cut 4 bases from V and 5 bases from J; bases unmatched to any gene: 8. The CDR3 has 17 residues. The V gene's germline CDR1 is SGHTA and CDR2 FQGNSA. As DNA, the CDR3 is TGTGCCAGCAGCTCGACAGGGGGCACCGGAGATAATTCACCCCTCCACTTT. Translation gives CASSSTGGTGDNSPLHF.